Included here is one TCR beta chain sequence, with context. Antigen specificity is unknown. Investigators took RNA and DNA out together from about 20-30 mg of unsorted bulk tissue. With chronic HBV infection, the patients were also treatment-naive. The length of the CDR3 is 15 residues. Germline V gene data show CDR1 as DFQATT and CDR2 as SNEGSKA (reference sequence). The V gene lost 5 bases and the J gene lost 2 bases, with 18 bases spanning the gap. This record comes from a study of tumor-infiltrating lymphocytes in primary liver carcinoma. Study-level findings and limits: Tumor-adjacent and tumor-blood pairs shared a smaller degree of overlap than tumor region pairs.

Priming with a constant-region primer yielded TCR beta cDNA from 450 to 600 ng total RNA. Employing slightly modified ARM-PCR, three nested multiplex PCR rounds were run, and these gave rise to the TCR beta libraries. Investigators reported that the first two PCR rounds, at 10 to 11 cycles each, used TRBV1-TRBV30 forward primers with a C-beta reverse primer. From the multiplex PCR reads, TCRdb called clonotypes with MiXCR, one entry per CDR3 protein. Of more than 30,000 distinct CDR3 sequences detected, around 80% appear once; the ten largest clones hold about 35%. This receptor was obtained from a man aged 35-49 years with primary liver carcinoma and hepatitis B virus infection. The V gene is TRBV20-1, the J gene TRBJ1-1; D remains unclear. What was sequenced was tumor-adjacent normal liver tissue. The CDR3 sequence: CSAPKPQQGNTEAFF. The CDR3 DNA is TGCAGTGCTCCGAAACCCCAACAAGGTAACACTGAAGCTTTCTTT.